Listed here are 32 T cell receptor beta chains from one sample, sequenced in a study of cytomegalovirus exposure and HLA in healthy donors. Sequencing used immunoSEQ multiplex PCR; TCRdb keeps in-frame clones, though not all of them. Of approximately 73,000 clones in the sample, 90% to 95% are singletons; the top ten hold 3% to 3.5%. Sample: PBMCs. The receptors come from a man in his late teens or twenties in good health and CMV-seronegative.

The chain joins TRBV4-2 to TRBJ1-1; D remains unclear. CDR3 length: 14 amino acids. V lost 2 bases and J lost 3, with 10 bases in between. The germline CDR1 and CDR2 sequences are LGHNA and YNFKEQ. For the CDR3, the DNA is TGTGCCAGCAGCCAATCGGGTCTTGACACTGAAGCTTTCTTT. It translates to CASSQSGLDTEAFF.

The chain couples TRBV6-4 to TRBJ2-3; 8 bases line up with TRBD2. The CDR3 totals 15 residues. Germline values: CDR1 MRHNA, CDR2 SNTAGT. The trim removed 0 bases at V and 1 base at J, leaving 0 bases unmatched. The CDR3 DNA reads TGTGCCAGCAGTGACTCTAGCGGGGGCACAGATACGCAGTATTTT. As protein: CASSDSSGGTDTQYF.

This clone was observed once. The J gene is TRBJ1-2, the V gene TRBV7-9, with a possible D match to TRBD1 (5 bases). This CDR3 is 16 amino acids long. V was clipped by 3 bases and J by 1 base, with 15 bases between them. The germline V gene encodes CDR1 SEHNR and CDR2 FQNEAQ (reference sequence). In DNA form, the CDR3 reads TGTGCCAGCAGCTTGGGCCCGCGGGGGGTTAACTATGGCTACACCTTC. As protein: CASSLGPRGVNYGYTF.

The genes are TRBV19 and TRBJ2-1, with a tentative D call TRBD2 (5 bases). The germline V and J ends were trimmed by 3 bases and 7 bases, with 7 bases remaining between them. CDR1 is LNHDA and CDR2 is SQIVND in the germline V gene (reference sequence). This CDR3 has 12 amino acids. The CDR3 loop reads CASSITRNEQFF. The CDR3 bases are TGTGCCAGTAGTATCACTAGGAATGAGCAGTTCTTC.

This chain joins TRBV2 and TRBJ2-5; D might be TRBD2 (6 bases). Trimming pared 8 bases from V and 4 bases from J, leaving 14 bases between. The CDR3 has 13 residues. Germline V gene sequence: CDR1 SNHLY, CDR2 FYNNEI. The CDR3 DNA reads TGTGCCAGCGCGGAGGGCCGCCGAGAGACCCAGTACTTC. Its protein product is CASAEGRRETQYF.

This chain connects TRBV27 to TRBJ2-5, with a weak D call TRBD1 (6 bases). With 7 bases removed from V and 3 bases from J, the gap between germline ends came to 15 bases. The CDR3 consists of 14 residues. Germline values: CDR1 MNHEY, CDR2 SMNVEV (reference sequence). The CDR3 loop reads CASTHRAGEETQYF. In DNA form, the CDR3 reads TGTGCCAGCACTCACAGGGCAGGGGAAGAGACCCAGTACTTC.

The genes are TRBV5-5 and TRBJ2-3; TRBD1 aligns across 9 bases. V was pared by 0 bases and J by 4 bases, with 3 bases of the junction left unmatched. Germline V gene lookup returns CDR1 SGHKS and CDR2 YYEKEE (reference sequence). The CDR3 runs to 15 residues. This CDR3 is CASSLGDRAADTQYF. CDR3 sequence (DNA): TGTGCCAGCAGCTTGGGGGACAGGGCGGCAGATACGCAGTATTTT.

This sequence joins TRBV29-1 and TRBJ2-5; 10 bases are a match to TRBD1. Per germline, CDR1 SQVTM and CDR2 ANQGSEA. J lost 2 bases, V lost 4 bases, and 4 bases had no gene match. The CDR3 extends over 14 amino acids. CDR3 bases: TGCAGCGTTGTGGGACAGGGGCAACAAGAGACCCAGTACTTC. Its translation: CSVVGQGQQETQYF.

The chain links TRBV27 to TRBJ2-7, with D maybe TRBD1 (5 bases). The CDR3 runs to 15 residues. The germline V and J ends were trimmed by 5 bases and 5 bases, with 19 bases remaining between them. The germline gives CDR1 MNHEY, CDR2 SMNVEV (reference sequence). CDR3 residues: CASSLGAGNIHEQYF. CDR3 bases: TGTGCCAGCAGTCTAGGGGCAGGGAATATCCACGAGCAGTACTTC.

The rearrangement joins TRBV7-9 to TRBJ2-1; 7 bases agree with TRBD1. Germline assignment: CDR1 SEHNR and CDR2 FQNEAQ (reference sequence). J lost 6 bases, V lost 7 bases, and 12 bases had no gene match. The CDR3 totals 15 residues. The CDR3 DNA reads TGTGCCAGCAACCACAACAGGGGTCGGGGCAATGAGCAGTTCTTC. Residues: CASNHNRGRGNEQFF.

This clone was detected once. DNA of the CDR3: TGTGCCACCTCGGACAGGGATTTCTATGGCTACACCTTC. Its protein is CATSDRDFYGYTF. The chain joins TRBV19 to TRBJ1-2; 8 bases align to TRBD1. The CDR3 covers 13 residues. CDR1 and CDR2 from the germline V gene are LNHDA and SQIVND (reference sequence). Losses at the gene ends were 10 bases for V and 4 bases for J; bases not matched to a gene: 8. Drawing the rest from reference TRBV19 and TRBJ1-2, the complete variable domain is DGGITQSPKYLFRKEGQNVTLSCEQNLNHDAMYWYRQDPGQGLRLIYYSQIVNDFQKGDIAEGYSVSREKKESFPLTVTSAQKNPTAFYLCATSDRDFYGYTFGSGTRLTVV.

The chain uses TRBV19 and TRBJ1-1; D perhaps matches TRBD1 (5 bases). The CDR3 has 13 amino acids. Germline loops: CDR1 LNHDA, CDR2 SQIVND (reference sequence). V was pared by 5 bases and J by 5 bases, with 12 bases between. As DNA, the CDR3 is TGTGCCAGTAGTGTCAGTGGGGGGACTGAAGCTTTCTTT. Translated: CASSVSGGTEAFF.

The chain combines TRBV7-9 with TRBJ1-5; D gene ambiguous. CDR1 SEHNR and CDR2 FQNEAQ come from the germline V gene (reference sequence). CDR3 size: 16 residues. Deletions cut 5 bases from V and 2 bases from J, with 16 bases between. CDR3 DNA: TGTGCCAGCAGCGCACACCCCAGGATTGGCAATCAGCCCCAGCATTTT. This sequence encodes CASSAHPRIGNQPQHF. The variable domain in full, completed from reference TRBV7-9 and TRBJ1-5, reads DTGVSQNPRHKITKRGQNVTFRCDPISEHNRLYWYRQTLGQGPEFLTYFQNEAQLEKSRLLSDRFSAERPKGSFSTLEIQRTEQGDSAMYLCASSAHPRIGNQPQHFGDGTRLSIL.

The rearrangement uses TRBV7-8 and TRBJ1-2, with 7 bases aligning to TRBD1. The ends lost 2 bases at V and 4 bases at J; junction bases unmatched: 13. In germline, CDR1 is SGHVS, CDR2 FQNEAQ. The CDR3 has 17 amino acids. This chain's CDR3 is CASSLTSGGQPFYGYTF. The CDR3 coding sequence is TGTGCCAGCAGCTTAACGTCTGGGGGACAGCCCTTCTATGGCTACACCTTC.

The chain combines TRBV9 with TRBJ1-1; TRBD1 matches at 8 bases. This CDR3 comprises 12 residues. V shed 2 bases, J shed 8 bases, and the junction held 2 bases outside the gene matches. CDR1 is SGDLS, CDR2 YYNGEE, per germline. Written as DNA, the CDR3 is TGTGCCAGCAGCGTCACAGGGGGAGAAGCTTTCTTT. Encoded protein: CASSVTGGEAFF.

The chain links TRBV18 to TRBJ2-3, with D unresolved. The V end lost 3 bases, the J end lost 0 bases, and 10 bases lay between the germline ends. CDR1 and CDR2 (germline): KGHSH, LQKENI. The CDR3 has 15 residues. The DNA of the CDR3 is TGTGCCAGCTCACCCCGCGAGACAAGCACAGATACGCAGTATTTT. Encoded protein: CASSPRETSTDTQYF. The full variable domain, in which reference TRBV18 and TRBJ2-3 provide the parts outside the CDR3, is NAGVMQNPRHLVRRRGQEARLRCSPMKGHSHVYWYRQLPEEGLKFMVYLQKENIIDESGMPKERFSAEFPKEGPSILRIQQVVRGDSAAYFCASSPRETSTDTQYFGPGTRLTVL.

This clone was detected once. This chain connects TRBV6-1 to TRBJ1-1, with D perhaps TRBD1 (5 bases). In germline, CDR1 is MNHNS, CDR2 SASEGT. With 4 bases removed from V and 4 bases from J, the gap between germline ends came to 16 bases. This CDR3 spans 15 amino acids. Here the CDR3 reads CASSAYHRFITEAFF. The CDR3 DNA reads TGTGCCAGCAGTGCCTACCACAGGTTTATCACTGAAGCTTTCTTT.

This clone was counted once. V is TRBV20-1 and J is TRBJ2-7; D unresolved. The CDR3 totals 11 residues. Germline CDR1 reads DFQATT; CDR2 reads SNEGSKA (reference sequence). The V gene lost 3 bases and the J gene lost 2 bases, with 5 bases spanning the gap. This CDR3 reads CSARAAYEQYF. The DNA for the CDR3 is TGCAGTGCTAGGGCCGCCTACGAGCAGTACTTC.

The chain is built from TRBV27 and TRBJ2-1, with 14 bases that match TRBD2. Trimming took 0 bases from V and 3 from J; bases not matched to a gene: 13. CDR3 length: 21 amino acids. The germline V gene has CDR1 MNHEY and CDR2 SMNVEV (reference sequence). This CDR3 is CASSLSPGLAGGPLNYNEQFF. In DNA form, the CDR3 reads TGTGCCAGCAGTTTATCGCCCGGACTAGCGGGGGGCCCCTTAAACTACAATGAGCAGTTCTTC.

The chain has TRBV14 and TRBJ2-1, with TRBD1 identical over 8 bases. V was pared by 3 bases and J by 10 bases, with 8 bases of the junction left unmatched. The CDR3 is 14 amino acids. The V gene's germline CDR1 is SGHDN and CDR2 FVKESK. This CDR3 is CASSHLTGGREQFF. In DNA, the CDR3 is TGTGCCAGCAGCCATCTCACAGGGGGACGGGAGCAGTTCTTC.

The V and J genes are TRBV28 and TRBJ1-4, with 7 bases that match TRBD1. CDR3 size: 14 residues. The trim removed 2 bases at V and 7 bases at J, leaving 4 bases unmatched. Germline-derived CDR1 and CDR2 are MDHEN and SYDVKM. CDR3 nucleotide sequence: TGTGCCAGCAGTTTAGGGACAGCGCCTGAAAAACTGTTTTTT. Its translation is CASSLGTAPEKLFF. Looking up the rest from reference TRBV28 and TRBJ1-4 gives the full variable domain: DVKVTQSSRYLVKRTGEKVFLECVQDMDHENMFWYRQDPGLGLRLIYFSYDVKMKEKGDIPEGYSVSREKKERFSLILESASTNQTSMYLCASSLGTAPEKLFFGSGTQLSVL.

The chain uses TRBV28 and TRBJ2-7; TRBD1 matches at 10 bases. Germline loops: CDR1 MDHEN, CDR2 SYDVKM. The CDR3 extends over 14 amino acids. J was trimmed by 3 bases and V by 6 bases; bases with no gene match: 5. The CDR3 spells CASRAGQGIYEQYF. The CDR3 DNA sequence: TGTGCCAGCAGAGCGGGACAGGGGATCTACGAGCAGTACTTC. Full variable domain (rest looked up from reference TRBV28 and TRBJ2-7): DVKVTQSSRYLVKRTGEKVFLECVQDMDHENMFWYRQDPGLGLRLIYFSYDVKMKEKGDIPEGYSVSREKKERFSLILESASTNQTSMYLCASRAGQGIYEQYFGPGTRLTVT.

The CDR3 DNA sequence: TGTGCCAGCAGCTCCGGACAGGGAGGGGAAGGCTACACCTTC. Protein sequence: CASSSGQGGEGYTF. The chain combines TRBV7-9 with TRBJ1-2, with 8 bases matching TRBD1. The V gene end was trimmed by 4 bases and the J gene end by 8 bases; junction bases not matched to a gene: 9. The CDR3 has 14 amino acids. Looked up from germline, CDR1 is SEHNR and CDR2 is FQNEAQ (reference sequence).

V is TRBV27 and J is TRBJ1-5; D is perhaps TRBD1 (6 bases). CDR3 length: 13 residues. Trimming shortened V by 6 bases and J by 6 bases, and 12 bases separated the two germline ends. CDR1 is MNHEY, CDR2 SMNVEV, per germline (reference sequence). The CDR3 DNA reads as TGTGCCAGCAGCCAACAGGGATTTCAGCCCCAGCATTTT. It translates to CASSQQGFQPQHF.

V is TRBV11-3 and J is TRBJ2-7; 10 bases are a match to TRBD1. Germline V gene lookup returns CDR1 SGHNT and CDR2 YENEEA. J lost 5 bases, V lost 7 bases, and 11 bases had no gene match. The CDR3 sequence is 15 residues long. The DNA for the CDR3 is TGTGCCAGCAATAAAGAAGGGACAGGGGTCGACGAGCAGTACTTC. It encodes CASNKEGTGVDEQYF.

This sequence joins TRBV5-1 and TRBJ2-7, with TRBD1 identical over 10 bases. Germline loops: CDR1 SGHRS, CDR2 YFSETQ. This CDR3 is built from 14 residues. With 4 bases clipped from V and 4 bases from J, the junction kept 5 bases outside the gene matches. The CDR3: CASSPGQGLYEQYF. Written as DNA, the CDR3 is TGCGCCAGCAGCCCGGGACAGGGGCTATACGAGCAGTACTTC.

The chain joins TRBV6-1 to TRBJ2-7; D is ambiguous. The germline V gene encodes CDR1 MNHNS and CDR2 SASEGT. CDR3 length equals 11 residues. Between the trimmed V and J ends, which lost 7 bases and 6 bases, there was a span of 10 bases. CDR3 coding DNA: TGTGCCAGCAAGGAGTTAGGCGAGCAGTACTTC. Translated, it gives CASKELGEQYF.

This clone was found once. The chain combines TRBV18 with TRBJ2-1; perhaps TRBD1 as D (6 bases). The CDR3 contains 15 residues. Germline-derived CDR1 and CDR2 are KGHSH and LQKENI. The germline V and J ends were trimmed by 8 bases and 0 bases, with 14 bases remaining between them. As DNA, the CDR3 is TGTGCCAGCCAAGAGGGGGTGAGCTCCTACAATGAGCAGTTCTTC. This gives the protein CASQEGVSSYNEQFF. Using reference TRBV18 and TRBJ2-1 for the parts outside the CDR3, the full variable domain is NAGVMQNPRHLVRRRGQEARLRCSPMKGHSHVYWYRQLPEEGLKFMVYLQKENIIDESGMPKERFSAEFPKEGPSILRIQQVVRGDSAAYFCASQEGVSSYNEQFFGPGTRLTVL.

J is TRBJ1-4 and V is TRBV19, with D possibly being TRBD1 (5 bases). The length of the CDR3 is 14 residues. Looked up from germline, CDR1 is LNHDA and CDR2 is SQIVND (reference sequence). Trimming shortened V by 4 bases and J by 7 bases, and 13 bases separated the two germline ends. CDR3 in DNA: TGTGCCAGTAGTAATCAGGGTTTTGGTGAAAAACTGTTTTTT. The encoded protein is CASSNQGFGEKLFF.

This chain connects TRBV7-2 to TRBJ2-3; no clear D. Between the trimmed V and J ends, which lost 5 bases and 2 bases, there was a span of 17 bases. Per germline, CDR1 SGHTA and CDR2 FQGNSA. The CDR3 length is 16 residues. CDR3 DNA: TGTGCCAGCAGCGCTATAACCGGGTCTTTCACAGATACGCAGTATTTT. It encodes CASSAITGSFTDTQYF.

V gene TRBV9 combines with J gene TRBJ1-1, with a weak D call TRBD1 (5 bases). Germline assignment: CDR1 SGDLS and CDR2 YYNGEE. Trimming left V 4 bases short and J 4 bases short, with 17 bases between. The CDR3 length is 15 residues. Here the CDR3 DNA reads TGTGCCAGCAGCCACTTGGGAGGGGCTGCCACTGAAGCTTTCTTT. Residues: CASSHLGGAATEAFF.

The chain is built from TRBV6-1 and TRBJ2-1, with TRBD1 matching 7 bases. The germline CDR1 and CDR2 sequences are MNHNS and SASEGT. The CDR3 has 17 amino acids. The trim removed 4 bases at V and 6 bases at J, leaving 15 bases unmatched. CDR3 in amino acids: CASSASTGTRTGNEQFF. CDR3 DNA sequence: TGTGCCAGCAGTGCCTCGACAGGCACTCGGACAGGCAATGAGCAGTTCTTC.